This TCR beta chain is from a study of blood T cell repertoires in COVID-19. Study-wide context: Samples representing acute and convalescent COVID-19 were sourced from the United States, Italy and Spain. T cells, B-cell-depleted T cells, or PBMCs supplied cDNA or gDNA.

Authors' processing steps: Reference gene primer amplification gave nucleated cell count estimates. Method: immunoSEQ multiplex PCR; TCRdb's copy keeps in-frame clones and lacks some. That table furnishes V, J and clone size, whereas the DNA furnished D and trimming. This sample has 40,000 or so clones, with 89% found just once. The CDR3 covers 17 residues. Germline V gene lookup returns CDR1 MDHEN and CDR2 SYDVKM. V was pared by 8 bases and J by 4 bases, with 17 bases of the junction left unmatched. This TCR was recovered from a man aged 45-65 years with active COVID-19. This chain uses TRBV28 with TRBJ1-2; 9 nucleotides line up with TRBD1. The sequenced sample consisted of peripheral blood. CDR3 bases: TGTGCCAGCGGGTCGCCGGGACAGGGAGGTTATGGCTATGGCTACACCTTC. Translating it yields CASGSPGQGGYGYGYTF.